The 21 T cell receptor beta chains below were found in one sample sequenced in a study of blood T cell repertoires in COVID-19. Data came from immunoSEQ multiplex PCR; TCRdb stores just in-frame clones and leaves some out. The table records 85,000 to 130,000 clones, 60% to 80% of them present only once. Sequenced input: peripheral blood. These receptors all stem from a human donor with acute or convalescent COVID-19. The donor label of this sample is uncertain.

This chain joins TRBV6-5 and TRBJ1-5; a possible D gene is TRBD1 (5 bases). Trimming removed 6 bases at V and 7 bases at J, with 16 bases between. Germline loops: CDR1 MNHEY, CDR2 SVGAGI. The CDR3 extends over 14 amino acids. For the CDR3, the DNA is TGTGCCAGCAGGGAGACAGCTCTCAGACAGCCCCAGCATTTT. The encoded protein is CASRETALRQPQHF.

This chain connects TRBV6-5 to TRBJ2-1, with 11 bases aligning to TRBD2. The CDR3 spans 14 residues. Germline V lookup: CDR1 MNHEY, CDR2 SVGAGI. Unmatched junction bases numbered 11, after V lost 9 bases and J lost 10 bases. CDR3 loop: CASRVAGGQREQFF. Written as DNA, the CDR3 is TGTGCCAGTAGAGTAGCGGGGGGGCAAAGGGAGCAGTTCTTC.

This rearrangement joins TRBV27 to TRBJ1-1; 7 bases line up with TRBD1. The V segment lost 1 base and the J segment 2 bases; nucleotides outside the gene matches: 1. The CDR3 is made up of 14 amino acids. Per the germline V gene, CDR1 is MNHEY and CDR2 is SMNVEV (reference sequence). In DNA, the CDR3 is TGTGCCAGCAGTTTATGGGACAGTAACACTGAAGCTTTCTTT. This sequence encodes CASSLWDSNTEAFF.

This clone was detected only once. This rearrangement joins TRBV2 to TRBJ2-3; D is perhaps TRBD2 (5 bases). CDR3 length: 16 amino acids. CDR1 is SNHLY, CDR2 FYNNEI, per germline. Trimming took off 0 bases at V and 2 bases at J, with 12 bases between the two ends. CDR3 sequence (DNA): TGTGCCAGCAGTGAAGCGCAAGCGGAGATCACAGATACGCAGTATTTT. Protein sequence: CASSEAQAEITDTQYF.

This sequence joins TRBV19 and TRBJ1-2, with TRBD1 as a possible D gene (5 bases). This CDR3 has 16 amino acids. The V gene's germline CDR1 is LNHDA and CDR2 SQIVND (reference sequence). Trimming removed 5 bases from V and 4 bases from J, with 20 bases in between. CDR3 sequence: CASSPAAGTRFYGYTF. The DNA of the CDR3 is TGTGCCAGTAGTCCCGCGGCGGGGACGCGGTTCTATGGCTACACCTTC.

V gene TRBV5-5 combines with J gene TRBJ1-2; D unresolved. Germline-derived CDR1 and CDR2 are SGHKS and YYEKEE (reference sequence). The ends were cut back, 4 bases at V and 0 bases at J, with 10 bases in the middle. The CDR3 runs to 14 residues. CDR3 sequence (DNA): TGTGCCAGCAGCCCAACAGAGCCTAACTATGGCTACACCTTC. It specifies CASSPTEPNYGYTF. Full variable domain (outside the CDR3, taken from reference TRBV5-5 and TRBJ1-2): DAGVTQSPTHLIKTRGQQVTLRCSPISGHKSVSWYQQVLGQGPQFIFQYYEKEERGRGNFPDRFSARQFPNYSSELNVNALLLGDSALYLCASSPTEPNYGYTFGSGTRLTVV.

The chain has TRBV24-1 and TRBJ2-3, with D possibly TRBD2 on 6 matching bases. CDR3 length: 14 amino acids. V was clipped by 8 bases and J by 3 bases, with 14 bases between them. The germline gives CDR1 KGHDR, CDR2 SFDVKD. The CDR3 loop reads CATKPSRGTDTQYF. CDR3 in DNA: TGTGCCACCAAACCTTCTCGGGGGACAGATACGCAGTATTTT.

This clone occurred a few times. This chain connects TRBV27 to TRBJ2-7, with 10 bases aligning to TRBD1. The ends lost 5 bases at V and 5 bases at J; junction bases unmatched: 9. In germline, CDR1 is MNHEY, CDR2 SMNVEV (reference sequence). CDR3 length: 15 residues. CDR3 sequence: CASSTYRDRGDEQYF. The CDR3 DNA sequence: TGTGCCAGCAGTACCTATCGGGACAGGGGCGACGAGCAGTACTTC.

The chain joins TRBV7-9 to TRBJ2-6, with TRBD2 as a possible D gene (7 bases). Germline lookup yields CDR1 SEHNR and CDR2 FQNEAQ (reference sequence). This CDR3 has 17 amino acids. Trimming shortened V by 7 bases and J by 0 bases, and 16 bases separated the two germline ends. CDR3 loop: CASTLGGGTSGANVLTF. CDR3 in DNA: TGTGCCAGCACCCTAGGGGGGGGGACCTCTGGGGCCAACGTCCTGACTTTC.

The J gene is TRBJ1-2, the V gene TRBV10-1; tentative D call: TRBD1 (6 bases). Trimming took 4 bases from V and 3 from J, leaving 15 bases between them. CDR3 size: 15 residues. From germline, CDR1 is WNHNN and CDR2 SYGVQD (reference sequence). CDR3 nucleotide sequence: TGCGCCAGCAGTGCCCCGGGACACACTTACTATGGCTACACCTTC. Translation: CASSAPGHTYYGYTF.

The J gene is TRBJ2-1, the V gene TRBV7-9; a possible D gene is TRBD2 (5 bases). The length of the CDR3 is 15 residues. V lost 1 base, J lost 7 bases, and 14 bases lay in between. From germline, CDR1 is SEHNR and CDR2 FQNEAQ (reference sequence). DNA for the CDR3: TGTGCCAGCAGCTTAGTACCTCCACGGGGTAATGAGCAGTTCTTC. This translates into CASSLVPPRGNEQFF.

J is TRBJ2-5 and V is TRBV28; TRBD2 aligns across 7 bases. CDR1 and CDR2 from the germline V gene are MDHEN and SYDVKM. CDR3 length: 15 amino acids. The trim removed 4 bases at V and 2 bases at J, leaving 7 bases unmatched. The CDR3 nucleotides are TGTGCCAGCAGTTCCGGCGGGGGTTTTCAAGAGACCCAGTACTTC. This encodes CASSSGGGFQETQYF.

This clone was observed once. The J gene is TRBJ2-1, the V gene TRBV9, with 8 bases that match TRBD1. Trimming cost V 0 bases and J 13 bases; bases outside gene matches: 9. CDR1 is SGDLS, CDR2 YYNGEE, per germline. The CDR3 contains 14 residues. Here the CDR3 reads CASSVAPTQGDQFF. CDR3 in DNA: TGTGCCAGCAGCGTAGCTCCAACACAGGGGGACCAGTTCTTC.

This clone was seen a few times. The V call is TRBV18, the J call TRBJ1-6; weak D call: TRBD1 (5 bases). V shed 2 bases and J shed 6 bases, with 11 bases lying between them. The germline CDR1 and CDR2 sequences are KGHSH and LQKENI. This CDR3 comprises 15 residues. Here the CDR3 DNA reads TGTGCCAGCTCACCAAGCGCGCAGGGTAATTCACCCCTCCACTTT. Protein product: CASSPSAQGNSPLHF.

This chain joins TRBV11-3 and TRBJ1-1, with TRBD1 matching over 10 bases. The germline gives CDR1 SGHNT, CDR2 YENEEA. CDR3 size: 15 residues. With V trimmed by 3 bases and J by 6 bases, 7 bases remained unmatched. Written as DNA, the CDR3 is TGTGCCAGCAGCTTCCCCGGGACAGGGGTACCTGAAGCTTTCTTT. Amino acid sequence: CASSFPGTGVPEAFF.

This clone has at least ten counts. The chain employs TRBV7-9 and TRBJ1-3; D is unclear. V was shortened by 1 base and J by 8 bases, with 18 bases between the two germline ends. CDR1 is SEHNR, CDR2 FQNEAQ, per germline (reference sequence). The length of the CDR3 is 16 residues. The CDR3 sequence is CASSLEGGLGRDTIYF. The CDR3 DNA reads as TGTGCCAGCAGCTTAGAAGGAGGTTTGGGAAGGGACACCATATATTTT.

This chain uses TRBV28 with TRBJ1-2; D might be TRBD1 (5 bases). The CDR3 spans 14 residues. V lost 6 bases and J 4 bases, leaving 15 bases between the germline ends. In germline, CDR1 is MDHEN, CDR2 SYDVKM. CDR3 sequence (DNA): TGTGCCAGCAGCTCCCGGGGGGAGGGCTATGGCTACACCTTC. Its translation is CASSSRGEGYGYTF.

This clone was found a few times. This sequence joins TRBV7-2 and TRBJ1-2; TRBD1 aligns across 10 bases. The junction had 8 bases not matched to a gene; V was cut back by 5 bases and J by 5 bases. CDR3 size: 15 residues. CDR1 is SGHTA and CDR2 is FQGNSA in the germline V gene. The CDR3 reads CASSIRTGGTYGYTF. As DNA, the CDR3 is TGTGCCAGCAGCATCCGGACAGGGGGGACGTATGGCTACACCTTC.

This rearrangement joins TRBV5-1 to TRBJ1-1; D is unresolved. This CDR3 is built from 13 residues. V lost 0 bases to trimming and J lost 1 base, with 4 bases between them. Germline loops: CDR1 SGHRS, CDR2 YFSETQ. The DNA of the CDR3 is TGCGCCAGCAGCTTGGCGGGGAACACTGAAGCTTTCTTT. This codes for CASSLAGNTEAFF.

This chain uses TRBV4-1 with TRBJ2-3; D ambiguous. V lost 1 base to trimming and J lost 1 base, with 9 bases between them. There are 15 residues in the CDR3. Germline V gene data show CDR1 as MGHRA and CDR2 as YSYEKL. The CDR3 sequence: CASSQGPGRTDTQYF. CDR3 nucleotides: TGCGCCAGCAGCCAAGGGCCAGGCCGCACAGATACGCAGTATTTT.

The rearrangement links TRBV28 to TRBJ1-2; D remains ambiguous. V was shortened by 2 bases and J by 2 bases, with 9 bases between the two germline ends. CDR1 is MDHEN and CDR2 is SYDVKM in the germline V gene. The CDR3 has 14 residues. CDR3 region: CASSLLTENYGYTF. In DNA, the CDR3 is TGTGCCAGCAGTTTACTAACAGAGAACTATGGCTACACCTTC.